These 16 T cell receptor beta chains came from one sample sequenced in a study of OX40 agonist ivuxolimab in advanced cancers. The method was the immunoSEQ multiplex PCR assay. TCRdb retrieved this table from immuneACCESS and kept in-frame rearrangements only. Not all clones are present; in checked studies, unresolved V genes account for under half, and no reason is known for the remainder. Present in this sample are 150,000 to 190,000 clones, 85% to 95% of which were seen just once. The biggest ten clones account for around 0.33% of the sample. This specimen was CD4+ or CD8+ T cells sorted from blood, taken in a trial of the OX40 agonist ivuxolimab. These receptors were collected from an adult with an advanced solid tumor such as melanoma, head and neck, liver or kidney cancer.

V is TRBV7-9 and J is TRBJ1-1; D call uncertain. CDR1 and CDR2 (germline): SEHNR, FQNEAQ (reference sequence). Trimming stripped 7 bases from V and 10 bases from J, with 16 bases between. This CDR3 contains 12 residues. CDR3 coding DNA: TGTGCCAGCACCCCGGCGGAGGGCCGAGCTTTCTTT. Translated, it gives CASTPAEGRAFF.

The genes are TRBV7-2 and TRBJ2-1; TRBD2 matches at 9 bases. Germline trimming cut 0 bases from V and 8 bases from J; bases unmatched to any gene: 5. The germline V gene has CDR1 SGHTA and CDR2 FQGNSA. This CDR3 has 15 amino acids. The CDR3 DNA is TGTGCCAGCAGCTTAGCAGGACTAGCGTCCGATGAGCAGTTCTTC. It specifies CASSLAGLASDEQFF. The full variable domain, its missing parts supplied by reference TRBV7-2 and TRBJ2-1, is GAGVSQSPSNKVTEKGKDVELRCDPISGHTALYWYRQSLGQGLEFLIYFQGNSAPDKSGLPSDRFSAERTGGSVSTLTIQRTQQEDSAVYLCASSLAGLASDEQFFGPGTRLTVL.

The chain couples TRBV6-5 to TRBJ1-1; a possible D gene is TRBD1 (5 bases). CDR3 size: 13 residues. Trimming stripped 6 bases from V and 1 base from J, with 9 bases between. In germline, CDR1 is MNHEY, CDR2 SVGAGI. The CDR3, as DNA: TGTGCCAGCAGCCAGAGGGGGAACACTGAAGCTTTCTTT. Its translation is CASSQRGNTEAFF.

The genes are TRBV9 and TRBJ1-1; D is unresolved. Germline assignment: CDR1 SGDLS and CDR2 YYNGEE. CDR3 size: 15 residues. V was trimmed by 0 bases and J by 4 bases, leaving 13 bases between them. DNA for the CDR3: TGTGCCAGCAGCGTAGTGATAGGAGGGATCACTGAAGCTTTCTTT. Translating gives CASSVVIGGITEAFF.

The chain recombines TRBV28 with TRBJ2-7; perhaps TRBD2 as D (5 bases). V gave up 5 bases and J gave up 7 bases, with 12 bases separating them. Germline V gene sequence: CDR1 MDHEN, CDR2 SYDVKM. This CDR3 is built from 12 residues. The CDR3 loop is CASSHPPGEQYF. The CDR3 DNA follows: TGTGCCAGCAGTCACCCCCCGGGGGAGCAGTACTTC.

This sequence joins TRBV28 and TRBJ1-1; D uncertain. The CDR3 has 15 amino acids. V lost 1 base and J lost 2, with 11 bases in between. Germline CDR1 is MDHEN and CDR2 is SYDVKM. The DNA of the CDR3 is TGTGCCAGCAGTTTATCCGTCAGCGTTAACACTGAAGCTTTCTTT. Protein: CASSLSVSVNTEAFF.

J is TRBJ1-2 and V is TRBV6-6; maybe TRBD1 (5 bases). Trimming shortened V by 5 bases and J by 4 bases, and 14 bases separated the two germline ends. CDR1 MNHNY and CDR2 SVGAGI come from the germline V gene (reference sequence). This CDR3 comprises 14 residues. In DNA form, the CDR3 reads TGTGCCAGCAGTCGTCGCGAGGGGCTCTATGGCTACACCTTC. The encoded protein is CASSRREGLYGYTF.

The CDR3 is CASQGIYGYTF. CDR3 in DNA: TGTGCCAGCCAAGGTATCTATGGCTACACCTTC. The chain uses TRBV7-9 and TRBJ1-2, with D unclear. The CDR3 loop spans 11 amino acids. Trimming shortened V by 8 bases and J by 4 bases, and 8 bases separated the two germline ends. The germline V gene encodes CDR1 SEHNR and CDR2 FQNEAQ (reference sequence).

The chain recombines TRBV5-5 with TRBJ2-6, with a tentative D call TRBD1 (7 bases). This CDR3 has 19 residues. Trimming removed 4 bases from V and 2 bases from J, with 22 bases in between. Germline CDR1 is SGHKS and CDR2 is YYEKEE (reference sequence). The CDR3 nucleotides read TGTGCCAGCAGCCCCTGGCCAGGGGGGAGAGGGGCTGGGGCCAACGTCCTGACTTTC. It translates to CASSPWPGGRGAGANVLTF.

CDR3 coding DNA: TGTGCCAGCAGCTTGCCCGGAATGAACACTGAAGCTTTCTTT. This encodes CASSLPGMNTEAFF. The chain joins TRBV5-6 to TRBJ1-1; D ambiguous. Per the germline V gene, CDR1 is SGHDT and CDR2 is YYEEEE. The CDR3 spans 14 residues. The V end lost 1 base, the J end lost 0 bases, and 7 bases lay between the germline ends. Variable domain in full (rest from reference TRBV5-6 and TRBJ1-1): DAGVTQSPTHLIKTRGQQVTLRCSPKSGHDTVSWYQQALGQGPQFIFQYYEEEERQRGNFPDRFSGHQFPNYSSELNVNALLLGDSALYLCASSLPGMNTEAFFGQGTRLTVV.

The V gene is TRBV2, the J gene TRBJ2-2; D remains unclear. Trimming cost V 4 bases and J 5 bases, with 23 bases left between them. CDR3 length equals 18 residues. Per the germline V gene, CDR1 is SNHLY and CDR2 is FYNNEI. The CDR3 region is CASSVSLRGLRRTGELFF. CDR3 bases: TGTGCCAGCAGTGTTTCATTGAGAGGATTACGGCGGACCGGGGAGCTGTTTTTT.

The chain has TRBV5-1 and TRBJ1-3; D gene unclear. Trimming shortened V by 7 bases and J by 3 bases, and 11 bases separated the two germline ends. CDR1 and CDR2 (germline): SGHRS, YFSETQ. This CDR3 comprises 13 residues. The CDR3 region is CASQEGSGNTIYF. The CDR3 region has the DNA TGCGCCAGCCAGGAGGGAAGTGGAAACACCATATATTTT.

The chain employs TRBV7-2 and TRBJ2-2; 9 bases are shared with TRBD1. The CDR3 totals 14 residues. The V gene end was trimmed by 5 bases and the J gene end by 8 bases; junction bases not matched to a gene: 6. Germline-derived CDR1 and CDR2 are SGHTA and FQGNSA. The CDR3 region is CASSLQGAGGELFF. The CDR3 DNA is TGTGCCAGCAGCCTACAGGGGGCGGGAGGGGAGCTGTTTTTT.

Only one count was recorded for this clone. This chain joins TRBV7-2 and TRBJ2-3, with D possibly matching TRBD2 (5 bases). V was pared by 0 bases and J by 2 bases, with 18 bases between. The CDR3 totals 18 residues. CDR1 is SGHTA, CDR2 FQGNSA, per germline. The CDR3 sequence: CASSLAPAGGTHTDTQYF. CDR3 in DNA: TGTGCCAGCAGCTTAGCCCCCGCCGGAGGAACCCACACAGATACGCAGTATTTT.

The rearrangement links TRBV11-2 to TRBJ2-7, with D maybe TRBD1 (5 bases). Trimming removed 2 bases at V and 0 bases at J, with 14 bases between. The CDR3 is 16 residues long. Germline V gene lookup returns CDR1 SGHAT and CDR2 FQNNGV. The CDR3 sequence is CASSLFGQGVSYEQYF. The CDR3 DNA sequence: TGTGCCAGCAGCTTATTCGGCCAGGGCGTCTCCTACGAGCAGTACTTC.

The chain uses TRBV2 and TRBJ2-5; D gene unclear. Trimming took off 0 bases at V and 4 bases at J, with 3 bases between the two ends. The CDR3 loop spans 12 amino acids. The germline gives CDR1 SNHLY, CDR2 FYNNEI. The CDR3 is CASSEARETQYF. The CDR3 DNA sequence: TGTGCCAGCAGTGAAGCCCGAGAGACCCAGTACTTC. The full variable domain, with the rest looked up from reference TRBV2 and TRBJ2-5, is EPEVTQTPSHQVTQMGQEVILRCVPISNHLYFYWYRQILGQKVEFLVSFYNNEISEKSEIFDDQFSVERPDGSNFTLKIRSTKLEDSAMYFCASSEARETQYFGPGTRLLVL.